This T cell receptor (beta chain) was identified during a study of long-term antiretroviral therapy in people with HIV. Version v3.0 of the immunoSEQ assay was performed at survey level. Using immunoSEQ multiplex PCR, the repertoire was profiled, and TCRdb retains in-frame clones only, with some absent. The table has some 11,000 clones, 76% seen once. The germline gives CDR1 SGHDN, CDR2 FVKESK. V shed 1 base and J shed 6 bases, with 9 bases lying between them. The CDR3 length is 13 residues. The chain is built from TRBV14 and TRBJ1-2, with no clear D. Sequencing was performed on unsorted PBMCs, taken at the start of antiretroviral therapy, before treatment. The sequence was obtained from a man aged 25 to 40 with HIV. In nucleotides, the CDR3 is TGTGCCAGCAGCCAAGTGGGTGGGGATGGCTACACCTTC. It specifies CASSQVGGDGYTF.